This T cell receptor beta chain was recorded in a study of control samples from healthy donors and cancer patients. Some clones are missing from TCRdb's copy, which holds only in-frame ones; the method was immunoSEQ multiplex PCR. This table holds about 130,000 clones, about 90% found once. V lost 7 bases and J lost 8, with 9 bases in between. CDR1 is MDHEN, CDR2 SYDVKM, per germline. The CDR3 is 12 residues long. Sequenced sample: blood. The sequence derives from a man aged 18 to 29 in good health. The chain links TRBV28 to TRBJ1-6; D call uncertain. CDR3 coding DNA: TGTGCCAGCATTGGGTCGGATTCACCCCTCCACTTT. This sequence encodes CASIGSDSPLHF. Together with reference TRBV28 and TRBJ1-6, the CDR3 gives the full variable domain: DVKVTQSSRYLVKRTGEKVFLECVQDMDHENMFWYRQDPGLGLRLIYFSYDVKMKEKGDIPEGYSVSREKKERFSLILESASTNQTSMYLCASIGSDSPLHFGNGTRLTVT.